The rows below give T cell receptor beta chains drawn from one sample of a study of blood T cells in healthy people across ages. TCRdb independently ran MiXCR on the 5' RACE reads; one entry per CDR3 protein. Of hundreds of thousands of distinct CDR3 sequences detected, approximately 30% appear once; the ten largest clones hold 15% to 18%. The sequencing input was blood. Source of these receptors: a woman at least 80 years old in good health. The CDR3 runs from the conserved cysteine through the conserved F or W. D genes are given only for firm matches. Only some rows state a clone size, as once, few, many or a class for expanded clones.

-	TRBV7-9	-	TRBJ1-3	13	TGTGCCAGCAGCCCAAAAGTTGGAAACACCATATATTTT	CASSPKVGNTIYF
few	TRBV7-8	TRBD1	TRBJ1-2	18	TGTGCCAGCAGCGGAAGGCCGGGACAGTCCCATAGAGGGTATGGCTACACCTTC	CASSGRPGQSHRGYGYTF
-	TRBV2	TRBD1	TRBJ1-2	13	TGTGCCACCACCGGGACAGGGGCGGGTGGCTACACCTTC	CATTGTGAGGYTF
-	TRBV20-1	-	TRBJ2-5	16	TGCAGTGCGGCCACGGGGAGAGGATTAGTGTCGGAGACCCAGTACTTC	CSAATGRGLVSETQYF
-	TRBV20-1	-	TRBJ2-1	14	TGCAGTGCTAGAGGGCAGGGGATCAACAATGAGCAGTTCTTC	CSARGQGINNEQFF
-	TRBV12-3/TRBV12-4	-	TRBJ2-3	14	TGTGCCAGCAGTTTAGCCCAGGCCACAGATACGCAGTATTTT	CASSLAQATDTQYF
many	TRBV6-1	TRBD2	TRBJ2-3	15	TGTGCCAGCAGTGAATGGGCTAGCGGGGAAATGACGCAGTATTTT	CASSEWASGEMTQYF
many	TRBV20-1	TRBD2	TRBJ2-3	16	TGCAGTGCTAGCGCTAGCGGGGGGGCTGTCGCAGATACGCAGTATTTT	CSASASGGAVADTQYF
many	TRBV2	-	TRBJ1-2	11	TGTGCCAGACGGAACCCCAGTGGCTACACCTTC	CARRNPSGYTF
-	TRBV12-3/TRBV12-4	-	TRBJ2-4	12	TGTGCCAGCAGTTTAGGCCCTACCGGGCAGTACTTC	CASSLGPTGQYF
-	TRBV10-3	-	TRBJ1-6	13	TGTGCCATTAGTGGGCGGGAGAATTCACCCCCCCACTTT	CAISGRENSPPHF
-	TRBV9	TRBD1	TRBJ2-5	13	TGTGCCAACAGCCCCGACAGGGGAGAGACCCAGTACTTC	CANSPDRGETQYF
-	TRBV6-2/TRBV6-3	-	TRBJ1-5	16	TGTGCCAGCAACTCCCTCGGGCAGGTGAGCAATCAGCTCCAGCATTTT	CASNSLGQVSNQLQHF
many	TRBV29-1	TRBD1	TRBJ1-5	13	TGCAGCGTTGGTCAGGGGGTAAATCAGCCCCAGCATTTT	CSVGQGVNQPQHF
-	TRBV18	-	TRBJ2-1	17	TGTGCCAGCTCACCACCGGACAGCCGACGTACCTACAATGAGCAGTTCTTC	CASSPPDSRRTYNEQFF
few	TRBV6-5	-	TRBJ1-4	13	TGTGCCAGCAGTTACACCTCAGTAGAAAAACTGTTTTTT	CASSYTSVEKLFF
many	TRBV2	-	TRBJ2-1	14	TGTGCCAGCAGGGCCCGGGCTACATACAATGAGCAGTTCTTC	CASRARATYNEQFF
many	TRBV12-3/TRBV12-4	-	TRBJ2-3	13	TGTGCCAGCAGTCAAGACCGGGGGTTCAGGCAGTATTTT	CASSQDRGFRQYF
many	TRBV9	-	TRBJ2-5	15	TGTGCCAGCAGCCCCCGGCCGGGGCCCCAAGAGACCCAGTACTTC	CASSPRPGPQETQYF
many	TRBV6-2/TRBV6-3	-	TRBJ1-1	15	TGTGCCAGCAGTTACTCACCCAGGGTTACTACTGAAGCTTTCTTT	CASSYSPRVTTEAFF
many	TRBV5-1	-	TRBJ2-6	17	TGCGCCAGCAGCTTGGGGCCAGGTTCCTCTGGGGCCAACGTCCTGACTTTC	CASSLGPGSSGANVLTF
few	TRBV11-3	TRBD2	TRBJ2-1	16	TGTGCCAGCAGCTTAGATATCAGCGGGGGGTCCGGGGAGCAGTTCTTC	CASSLDISGGSGEQFF
-	TRBV3-1	-	TRBJ1-5	14	TGTGCCAGCAGCCCTGGCGGATATGGTCAGCCCCAGCATTTT	CASSPGGYGQPQHF
many	TRBV3-1	-	TRBJ2-3	15	TGTGCCAGCAGTCGCCTGAGGGCTAGCACAGATACGCAGTATTTT	CASSRLRASTDTQYF
many	TRBV4-1	-	TRBJ2-7	12	TGCGCCAGGCGCCGCGATGTACACGAGCAGTACTTC	CARRRDVHEQYF
many	TRBV5-1	-	TRBJ2-5	14	TGCGCCAGCAGCTTGGTAGCAGTTAAAGAGACCCAGTACTTC	CASSLVAVKETQYF
few	TRBV2	TRBD2	TRBJ2-6	16	TGTGCCAGCAGTGGGACTAGCAGTGCCGGGGCCAACGTCCTGACTTTC	CASSGTSSAGANVLTF
many	TRBV20-1	TRBD2	TRBJ2-7	14	TGCAGTGCTAGCAGACTAGCCCTCTCCTACGAGCAGTACTTC	CSASRLALSYEQYF